This passage covers 18 T cell receptor beta chains from one sample sequenced in a study of radiotherapy plus CTLA-4 blockade in lung cancer. Sequencing used immunoSEQ multiplex PCR; TCRdb keeps in-frame clones, though not all of them. The sample carries about 48,000 clones, approximately 86% recorded once. The sample was peripheral blood, taken from a patient treated with radiotherapy plus ipilimumab. The receptors shown here come from a human donor with non-small cell lung cancer that progressed on radiotherapy plus ipilimumab. Some clones in this sample may be carry-over from other donors' samples.

This clone was seen a single time. This chain connects TRBV19 to TRBJ2-5; D is undetermined. Germline V gene data show CDR1 as LNHDA and CDR2 as SQIVND (reference sequence). Deletions cut 5 bases from V and 2 bases from J, with 9 bases between. This CDR3 is 13 amino acids long. The DNA for the CDR3 is TGTGCCAGTAGTCGCCGCGAGCAAGAGACCCAGTACTTC. The encoded protein is CASSRREQETQYF. The variable domain in full, completed from reference TRBV19 and TRBJ2-5, reads DGGITQSPKYLFRKEGQNVTLSCEQNLNHDAMYWYRQDPGQGLRLIYYSQIVNDFQKGDIAEGYSVSREKKESFPLTVTSAQKNPTAFYLCASSRREQETQYFGPGTRLLVL.

The V and J genes are TRBV5-1 and TRBJ1-6; 11 bases fit TRBD1. Germline assignment: CDR1 SGHRS and CDR2 YFSETQ. This CDR3 spans 16 amino acids. With 4 bases clipped from V and 7 bases from J, the junction kept 7 bases outside the gene matches. The CDR3 DNA reads as TGCGCCAGCAGCCCCGGGACAGGGGGGGACAATTCACCCCTCCACTTT. Amino acid sequence: CASSPGTGGDNSPLHF.

The CDR3 DNA reads as TGTGCCTGGAGTGCCCCGACTCCCTCTGGGCAGCCCCAGCATTTT. Translated, it gives CAWSAPTPSGQPQHF. The V and J genes are TRBV30 and TRBJ1-5; D gene unclear. The V gene lost 1 base and the J gene lost 7 bases, with 17 bases spanning the gap. CDR1 is GTSNPN and CDR2 is SVGIG in the germline V gene (reference sequence). CDR3 length: 15 amino acids.

The V and J genes are TRBV5-4 and TRBJ2-5; D is possibly TRBD2 (5 bases). The CDR3 is 14 residues long. V lost 0 bases, J lost 2 bases, and 8 bases lay in between. Germline loops: CDR1 SGHNT, CDR2 YYREEE (reference sequence). Here the CDR3 reads CASSLEGSQETQYF. CDR3 nucleotide sequence: TGTGCCAGCAGCTTGGAAGGGAGTCAAGAGACCCAGTACTTC.

This clone appeared a single time. The V call is TRBV5-6, the J call TRBJ2-3; tentatively, D is TRBD1 (5 bases). The CDR3 contains 13 residues. V shed 3 bases and J shed 14 bases, with 19 bases lying between them. Per the germline V gene, CDR1 is SGHDT and CDR2 is YYEEEE. This chain's CDR3 is CASSSGFRGQGYF. For the CDR3, the DNA is TGTGCCAGCAGCTCCGGGTTTCGCGGTCAGGGGTATTTT.

By share, this clone ranks as medium-sized. The rearrangement joins TRBV27 to TRBJ2-7, with D perhaps matching TRBD1 (5 bases). The germline V gene has CDR1 MNHEY and CDR2 SMNVEV (reference sequence). The V end lost 3 bases, the J end lost 0 bases, and 9 bases lay between the germline ends. The CDR3 is 14 amino acids. The DNA of the CDR3 is TGTGCCAGCAGTTTGAAGGGGAACTCCTACGAGCAGTACTTC. It translates to CASSLKGNSYEQYF.

This chain uses TRBV6-5 with TRBJ1-1, with D hard to call. Trimming stripped 0 bases from V and 1 base from J, with 9 bases between. This CDR3 is built from 15 residues. Germline V CDR1 and CDR2: MNHEY, SVGAGI. In DNA form, the CDR3 reads TGTGCCAGCAGTTACTCGAGGAGCAGGAACACTGAAGCTTTCTTT. It is translated as CASSYSRSRNTEAFF.

The V and J genes are TRBV7-8 and TRBJ2-5, with a weak D call TRBD1 (5 bases). This CDR3 region has 14 residues. Trimming shortened V by 5 bases and J by 2 bases, and 12 bases separated the two germline ends. Germline CDR1 and CDR2: SGHVS and FQNEAQ. The CDR3 region has the DNA TGTGCCAGCAGCCAGGGCCAGGGTCAAGAGACCCAGTACTTC. Amino acids: CASSQGQGQETQYF. Filled out from reference TRBV7-8 and TRBJ2-5, the complete variable domain reads GAGVSQSPRYKVAKRGQDVALRCDPISGHVSLFWYQQALGQGPEFLTYFQNEAQLDKSGLPSDRFFAERPEGSVSTLKIQRTQQEDSAVYLCASSQGQGQETQYFGPGTRLLVL.

V is TRBV2 and J is TRBJ1-2; D is possibly TRBD1 (5 bases). This CDR3 has 12 residues. The V end lost 5 bases, the J end lost 7 bases, and 11 bases lay between the germline ends. Germline CDR1 is SNHLY and CDR2 is FYNNEI. The CDR3 reads CASSLQGGGYTF. The CDR3 DNA reads as TGTGCCAGCAGTCTCCAGGGCGGTGGCTACACCTTC.

The chain joins TRBV27 to TRBJ1-2; 7 bases match TRBD1. The CDR3 consists of 13 residues. Germline V gives CDR1 MNHEY, CDR2 SMNVEV (reference sequence). V gave up 5 bases and J gave up 6 bases; unmatched junction bases: 6. CDR3 loop: CASSPQTGHGYTF. As DNA, the CDR3 is TGTGCCAGCAGTCCTCAGACAGGGCATGGCTACACCTTC.

The chain combines TRBV7-3 with TRBJ2-1, with 10 positions matching TRBD2. Germline values: CDR1 SGHTA, CDR2 FQGTGA. Trimming removed 2 bases from V and 7 bases from J; junction bases left unmatched: 8. The CDR3 extends over 16 amino acids. The CDR3: CASSLWSSGGPNEQFF. The CDR3 nucleotides read TGTGCCAGCAGCTTATGGTCTAGCGGGGGCCCAAATGAGCAGTTCTTC.

The V gene is TRBV7-8, the J gene TRBJ1-4; TRBD1 matches 8 bases. Germline CDR1 and CDR2: SGHVS and FQNEAQ. Trimming took 4 bases from V and 6 from J; bases not matched to a gene: 10. The CDR3 is made up of 16 amino acids. This CDR3 is CASSSDDRGGDEKLFF. CDR3 in DNA: TGTGCCAGCAGCTCGGACGACAGGGGAGGTGATGAAAAACTGTTTTTT.

V and J are TRBV29-1 and TRBJ2-4, with 12 bases fitting TRBD1. Unmatched junction bases numbered 8, after V lost 1 base and J lost 7 bases. The CDR3 length is 16 residues. Germline lookup yields CDR1 SQVTM and CDR2 ANQGSEA. The CDR3 region is CSVEGGTGGVRNIQYF. The DNA for the CDR3 is TGCAGCGTTGAAGGGGGGACAGGGGGCGTTAGGAACATTCAGTACTTC.

The V call is TRBV9, the J call TRBJ2-3, with D tentatively TRBD2 (7 bases). The length of the CDR3 is 15 residues. Deletions cut 2 bases from V and 1 base from J, with 11 bases between. Germline CDR1 and CDR2: SGDLS and YYNGEE. The CDR3 DNA is TGTGCCAGCAGCGTTAGGGGGGGGCGCACAGATACGCAGTATTTT. This translates into CASSVRGGRTDTQYF.

The V and J genes are TRBV6-5 and TRBJ2-7; D is perhaps TRBD1 (6 bases). Germline V gene sequence: CDR1 MNHEY, CDR2 SVGAGI. V was trimmed by 6 bases and J by 5 bases, leaving 17 bases between them. The CDR3 contains 14 residues. In DNA form, the CDR3 reads TGTGCCAGCAGCGCCGGAGGCAGGGGCCACGAGCAGTACTTC. Its translation: CASSAGGRGHEQYF.

This clone was recorded only once. The V gene is TRBV19, the J gene TRBJ2-3, with TRBD2 matching 8 bases. Unmatched junction bases numbered 10, after V lost 4 bases and J lost 4 bases. This CDR3 is built from 16 residues. Germline CDR1 LNHDA, CDR2 SQIVND (reference sequence). CDR3 nucleotides: TGTGCCAGTAGTACCTCGAGCGGGAGTCTCTCAGATACGCAGTATTTT. It translates to CASSTSSGSLSDTQYF.

This clone appeared a few times. Other nucleotide sequences from this sample produce the same CDR3. The chain links TRBV6-5 to TRBJ2-4, with 12 bases fitting TRBD2. J lost 5 bases, V lost 5 bases, and 4 bases had no gene match. Germline V gene sequence: CDR1 MNHEY, CDR2 SVGAGI. The CDR3 has 15 residues. The CDR3 nucleotides read TGTGCCAGCAGTCTAGCGGGAGGGCCAGAAAACATTCAGTACTTC. Translation gives CASSLAGGPENIQYF.

J is TRBJ2-7 and V is TRBV6-5, with D possibly TRBD2 on 5 matching bases. The germline V gene has CDR1 MNHEY and CDR2 SVGAGI. V was pared by 0 bases and J by 0 bases, with 9 bases between. This CDR3 has 15 residues. This CDR3 is CASSYSGSASYEQYF. The CDR3 DNA reads TGTGCCAGCAGTTACTCGGGTAGCGCCTCCTACGAGCAGTACTTC.